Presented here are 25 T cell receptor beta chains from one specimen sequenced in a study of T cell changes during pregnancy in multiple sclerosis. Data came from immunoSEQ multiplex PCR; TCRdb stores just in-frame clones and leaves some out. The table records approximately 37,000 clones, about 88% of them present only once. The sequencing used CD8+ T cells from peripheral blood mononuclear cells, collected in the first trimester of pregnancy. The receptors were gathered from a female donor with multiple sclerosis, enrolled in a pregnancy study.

The DNA for the CDR3 is TGTGCCAGTAGTATAGGTGCAGGGGGCAACTATGGCTACACCTTC. As protein: CASSIGAGGNYGYTF. The chain has TRBV19 and TRBJ1-2; 8 positions agree with TRBD1. The germline gives CDR1 LNHDA, CDR2 SQIVND (reference sequence). Trimming took 1 base from V and 2 from J; bases not matched to a gene: 3. The CDR3 sequence is 15 residues long.

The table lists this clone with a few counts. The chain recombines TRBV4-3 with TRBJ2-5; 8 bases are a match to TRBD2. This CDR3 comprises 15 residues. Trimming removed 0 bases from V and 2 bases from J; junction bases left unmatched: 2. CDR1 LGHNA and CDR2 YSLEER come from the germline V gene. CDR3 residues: CASSQDRGGQETQYF. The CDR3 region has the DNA TGCGCCAGCAGCCAAGACCGGGGGGGACAAGAGACCCAGTACTTC.

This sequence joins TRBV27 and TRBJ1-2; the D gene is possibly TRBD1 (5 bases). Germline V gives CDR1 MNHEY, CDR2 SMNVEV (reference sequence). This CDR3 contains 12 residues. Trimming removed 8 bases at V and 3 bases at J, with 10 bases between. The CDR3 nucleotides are TGTGCCAGCGGGGGGGTCTACTATGGCTACACCTTC. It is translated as CASGGVYYGYTF.

CDR3 residues: CASSWSSGVDTQYF. CDR3 DNA: TGTGCCAGCAGCTGGTCGAGCGGGGTGGATACGCAGTATTTT. This rearrangement joins TRBV11-2 to TRBJ2-3; 7 bases align to TRBD2. V lost 4 bases to trimming and J lost 6 bases; unmatched junction nucleotides: 7. Germline lookup yields CDR1 SGHAT and CDR2 FQNNGV. The CDR3 totals 14 residues.

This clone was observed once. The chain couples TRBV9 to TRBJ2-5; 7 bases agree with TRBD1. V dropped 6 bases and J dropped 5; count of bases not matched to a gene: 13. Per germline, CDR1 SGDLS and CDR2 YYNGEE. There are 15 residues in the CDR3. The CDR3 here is CASTPGGGRLETQYF. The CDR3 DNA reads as TGTGCCAGCACCCCAGGGGGTGGACGGCTGGAGACCCAGTACTTC.

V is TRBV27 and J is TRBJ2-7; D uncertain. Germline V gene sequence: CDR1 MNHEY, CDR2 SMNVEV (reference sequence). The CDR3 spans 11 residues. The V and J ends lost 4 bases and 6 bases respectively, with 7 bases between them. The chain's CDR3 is CASSYGSEQYF. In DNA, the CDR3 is TGTGCCAGCAGTTACGGGTCCGAGCAGTACTTC.

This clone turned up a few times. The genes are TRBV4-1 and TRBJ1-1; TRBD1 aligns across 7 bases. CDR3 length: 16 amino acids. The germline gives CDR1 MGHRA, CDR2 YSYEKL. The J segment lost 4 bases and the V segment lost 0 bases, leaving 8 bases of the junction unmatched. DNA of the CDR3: TGCGCCAGCAGCCAAGATGGCATACCAGGGGGCACTGAAGCTTTCTTT. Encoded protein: CASSQDGIPGGTEAFF.

The CDR3 reads CASSLGTSGVNEQFF. The CDR3 DNA reads as TGTGCCAGCAGTTTAGGGACTAGCGGGGTAAATGAGCAGTTCTTC. V is TRBV27 and J is TRBJ2-1, with TRBD2 matching over 13 bases. The CDR3 contains 15 residues. With V trimmed by 2 bases and J by 7 bases, 2 bases remained unmatched. CDR1 is MNHEY and CDR2 is SMNVEV in the germline V gene (reference sequence).

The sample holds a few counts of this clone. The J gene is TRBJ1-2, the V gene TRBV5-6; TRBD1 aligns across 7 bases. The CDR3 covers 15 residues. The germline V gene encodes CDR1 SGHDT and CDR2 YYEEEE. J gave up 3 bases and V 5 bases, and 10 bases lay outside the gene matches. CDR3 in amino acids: CASRPTRTGDYGYTF. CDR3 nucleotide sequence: TGTGCCAGCAGACCTACTAGGACAGGCGACTATGGCTACACCTTC.

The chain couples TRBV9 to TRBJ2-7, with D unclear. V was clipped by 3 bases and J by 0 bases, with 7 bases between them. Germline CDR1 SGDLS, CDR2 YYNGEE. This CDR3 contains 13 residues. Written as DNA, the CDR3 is TGTGCCAGCAGCGGTCGGTCCTCCTACGAGCAGTACTTC. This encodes CASSGRSSYEQYF.

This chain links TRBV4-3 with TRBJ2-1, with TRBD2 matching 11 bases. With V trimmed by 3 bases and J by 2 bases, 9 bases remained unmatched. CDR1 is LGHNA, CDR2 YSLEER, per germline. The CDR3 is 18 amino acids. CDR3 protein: CASSQEGGTSGPYNEQFF. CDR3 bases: TGCGCCAGCAGCCAGGAAGGTGGGACTAGCGGCCCCTACAATGAGCAGTTCTTC.

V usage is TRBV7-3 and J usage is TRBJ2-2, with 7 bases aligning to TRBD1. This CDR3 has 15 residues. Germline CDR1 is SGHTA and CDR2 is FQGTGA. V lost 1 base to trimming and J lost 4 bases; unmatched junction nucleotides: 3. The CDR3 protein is CASSLRGQSTGELFF. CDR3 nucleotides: TGTGCCAGCAGCTTAAGGGGACAGAGCACCGGGGAGCTGTTTTTT.

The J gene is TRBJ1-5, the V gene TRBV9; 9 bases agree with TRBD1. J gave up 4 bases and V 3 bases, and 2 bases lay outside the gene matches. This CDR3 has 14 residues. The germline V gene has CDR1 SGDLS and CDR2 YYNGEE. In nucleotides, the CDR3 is TGTGCCAGCAGCGAAGGGACAGGGAATCAGCCCCAGCATTTT. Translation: CASSEGTGNQPQHF.

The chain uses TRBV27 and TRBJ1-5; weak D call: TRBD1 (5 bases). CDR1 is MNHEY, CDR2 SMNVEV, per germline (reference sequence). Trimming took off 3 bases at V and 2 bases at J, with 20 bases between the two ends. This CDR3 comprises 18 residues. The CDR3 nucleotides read TGTGCCAGCAGTTTTGGGGCGCAGGGTACGGCGGGCAATCAGCCCCAGCATTTT. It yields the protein CASSFGAQGTAGNQPQHF.

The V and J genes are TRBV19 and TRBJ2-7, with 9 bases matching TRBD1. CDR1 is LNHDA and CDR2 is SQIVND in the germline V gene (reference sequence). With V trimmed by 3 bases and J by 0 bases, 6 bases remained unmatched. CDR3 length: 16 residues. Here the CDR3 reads CASSMDPGQGSYEQYF. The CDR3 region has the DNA TGTGCCAGTAGTATGGATCCGGGACAGGGCTCCTACGAGCAGTACTTC. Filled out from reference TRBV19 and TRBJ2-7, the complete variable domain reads DGGITQSPKYLFRKEGQNVTLSCEQNLNHDAMYWYRQDPGQGLRLIYYSQIVNDFQKGDIAEGYSVSREKKESFPLTVTSAQKNPTAFYLCASSMDPGQGSYEQYFGPGTRLTVT.

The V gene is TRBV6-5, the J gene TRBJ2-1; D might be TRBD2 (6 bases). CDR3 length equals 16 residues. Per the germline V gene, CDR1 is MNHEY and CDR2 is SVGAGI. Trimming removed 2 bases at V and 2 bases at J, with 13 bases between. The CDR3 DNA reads TGTGCCAGCAGTTACGGCGGGGAGCCCCCCTACAATGAGCAGTTCTTC. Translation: CASSYGGEPPYNEQFF.

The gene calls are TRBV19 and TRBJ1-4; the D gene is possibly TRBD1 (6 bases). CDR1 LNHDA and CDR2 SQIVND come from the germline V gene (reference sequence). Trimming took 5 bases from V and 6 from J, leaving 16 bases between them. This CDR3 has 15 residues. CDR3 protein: CASSLAYRVYEKLFF. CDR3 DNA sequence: TGTGCCAGTAGTTTAGCCTACAGGGTCTATGAAAAACTGTTTTTT. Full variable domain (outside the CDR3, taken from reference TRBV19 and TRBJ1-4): DGGITQSPKYLFRKEGQNVTLSCEQNLNHDAMYWYRQDPGQGLRLIYYSQIVNDFQKGDIAEGYSVSREKKESFPLTVTSAQKNPTAFYLCASSLAYRVYEKLFFGSGTQLSVL.

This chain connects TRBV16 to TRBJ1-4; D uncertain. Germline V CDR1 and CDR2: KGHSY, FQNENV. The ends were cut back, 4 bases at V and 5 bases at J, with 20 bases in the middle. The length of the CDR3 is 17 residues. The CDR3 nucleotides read TGTGCCAGCAGCCCGCGGCCCAAGTTGAGTCAGAATGAAAAACTGTTTTTT. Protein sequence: CASSPRPKLSQNEKLFF.

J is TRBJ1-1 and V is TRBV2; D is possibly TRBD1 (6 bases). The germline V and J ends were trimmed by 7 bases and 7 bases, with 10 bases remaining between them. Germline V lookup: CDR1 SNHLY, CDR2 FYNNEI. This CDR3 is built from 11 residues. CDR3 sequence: CASTDRLEAFF. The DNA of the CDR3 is TGTGCCAGCACCGACAGGCTTGAAGCTTTCTTT.

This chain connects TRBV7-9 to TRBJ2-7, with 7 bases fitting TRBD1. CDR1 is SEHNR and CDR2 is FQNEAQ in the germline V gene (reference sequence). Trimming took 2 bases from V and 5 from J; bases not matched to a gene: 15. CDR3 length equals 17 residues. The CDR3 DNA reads TGTGCCAGCAGCTTATGGTCTGACAGGGCTAAAGCCCACGAGCAGTACTTC. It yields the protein CASSLWSDRAKAHEQYF.

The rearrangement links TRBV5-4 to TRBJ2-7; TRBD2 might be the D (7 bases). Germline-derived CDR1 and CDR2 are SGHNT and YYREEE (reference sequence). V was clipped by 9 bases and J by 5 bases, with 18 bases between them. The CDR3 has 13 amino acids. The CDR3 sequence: CATGGRGIDEQYF. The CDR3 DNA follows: TGTGCCACCGGGGGGCGGGGGATCGACGAGCAGTACTTC.

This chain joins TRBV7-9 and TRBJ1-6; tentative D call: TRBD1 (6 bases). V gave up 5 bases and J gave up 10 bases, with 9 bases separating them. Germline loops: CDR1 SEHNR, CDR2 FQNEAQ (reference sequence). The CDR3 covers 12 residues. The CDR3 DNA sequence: TGTGCCAGCAGCCCCCAGGGGTCACCCCTCCACTTT. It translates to CASSPQGSPLHF.

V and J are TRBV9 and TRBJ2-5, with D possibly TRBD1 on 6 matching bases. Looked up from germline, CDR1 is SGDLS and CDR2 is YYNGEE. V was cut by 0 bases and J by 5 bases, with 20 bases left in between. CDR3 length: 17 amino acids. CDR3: CASSVDPHRASRETQYF. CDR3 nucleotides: TGTGCCAGCAGCGTAGATCCCCACAGGGCCTCCAGGGAGACCCAGTACTTC.

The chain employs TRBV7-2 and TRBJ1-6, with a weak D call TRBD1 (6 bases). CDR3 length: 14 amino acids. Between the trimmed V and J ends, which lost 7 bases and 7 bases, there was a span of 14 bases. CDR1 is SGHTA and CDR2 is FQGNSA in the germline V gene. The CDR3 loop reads CASIGGQPNSPLHF. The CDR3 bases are TGTGCCAGCATCGGAGGACAGCCGAATTCACCCCTCCACTTT.

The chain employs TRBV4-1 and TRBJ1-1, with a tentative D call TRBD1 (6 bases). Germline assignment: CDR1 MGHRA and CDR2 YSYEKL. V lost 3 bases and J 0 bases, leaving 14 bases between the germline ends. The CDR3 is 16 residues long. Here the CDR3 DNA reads TGCGCCAGCAGCCAGGTTTATACAGGGATGAACACTGAAGCTTTCTTT. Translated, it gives CASSQVYTGMNTEAFF.